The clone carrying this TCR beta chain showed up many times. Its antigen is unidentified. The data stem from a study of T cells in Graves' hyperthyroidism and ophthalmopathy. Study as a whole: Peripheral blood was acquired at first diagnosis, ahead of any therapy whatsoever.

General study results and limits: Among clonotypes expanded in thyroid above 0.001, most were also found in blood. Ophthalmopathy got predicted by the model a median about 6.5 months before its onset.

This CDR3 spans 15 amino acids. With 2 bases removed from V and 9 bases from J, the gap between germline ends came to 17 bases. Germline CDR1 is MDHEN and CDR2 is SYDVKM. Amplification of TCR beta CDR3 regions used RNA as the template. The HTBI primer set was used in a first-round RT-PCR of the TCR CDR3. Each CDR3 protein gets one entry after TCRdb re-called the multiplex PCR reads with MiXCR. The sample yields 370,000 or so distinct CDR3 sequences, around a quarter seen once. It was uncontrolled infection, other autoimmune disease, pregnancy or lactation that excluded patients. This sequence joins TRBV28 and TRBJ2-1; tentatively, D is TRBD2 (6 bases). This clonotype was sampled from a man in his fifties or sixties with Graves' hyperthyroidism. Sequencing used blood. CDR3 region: CASSLHGGAVSEQFF. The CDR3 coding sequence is TGTGCCAGCAGTTTACACGGGGGAGCGGTCAGTGAGCAGTTCTTC.